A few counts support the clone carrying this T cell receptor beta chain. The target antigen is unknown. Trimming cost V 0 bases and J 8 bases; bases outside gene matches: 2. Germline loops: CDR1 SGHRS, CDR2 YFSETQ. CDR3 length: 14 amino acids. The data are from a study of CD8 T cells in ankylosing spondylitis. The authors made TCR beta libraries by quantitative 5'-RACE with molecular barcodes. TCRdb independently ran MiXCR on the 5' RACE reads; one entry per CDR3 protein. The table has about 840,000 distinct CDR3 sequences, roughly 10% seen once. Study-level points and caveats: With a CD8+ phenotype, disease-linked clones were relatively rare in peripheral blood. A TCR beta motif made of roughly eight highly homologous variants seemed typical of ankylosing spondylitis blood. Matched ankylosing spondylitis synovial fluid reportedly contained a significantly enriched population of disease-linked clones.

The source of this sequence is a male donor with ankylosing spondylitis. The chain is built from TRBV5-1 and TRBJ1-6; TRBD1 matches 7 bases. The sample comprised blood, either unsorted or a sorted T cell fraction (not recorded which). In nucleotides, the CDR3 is TGCGCCAGCAGCTTGGTTACAGGGGATTCACCCCTCCACTTT. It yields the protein CASSLVTGDSPLHF.